The 8 T cell receptor beta chains given below trace back to one sample, sequenced in a study of circulating CD8 cells and anti-PD-1 response in melanoma. Four subsets defined by PD-1 and/or TIGIT were sorted from live CD3+CD8+TCRalphabeta+ cells. TCR libraries were prepared from roughly 14 ng of total RNA with the QIAseq Immune Repertoire TCR panel. Using its own MiXCR run on the reads, TCRdb lists one record per CDR3 protein. The profile covers about 420 distinct CDR3 sequences, with around 5.5% appearing a single time and approximately 19% taken by the ten largest. This material consisted of CD8+ T cells from PBMCs, taken at baseline or after one month of anti-PD-1 therapy (not recorded which). These receptors were collected from a human donor with melanoma.

This clonotype appeared a few times. Without the conserved terminal phenylalanine or tryptophan, this CDR3 likely stems from a read error. The gene calls are TRBV20-1 and TRBJ2-7, with 8 bases matching TRBD2. V dropped 1 base and J dropped 2; count of bases not matched to a gene: 1. The CDR3 contains 13 residues. CDR1 is DFQATT, CDR2 SNEGSKA, per germline (reference sequence). CDR3 DNA sequence: TGCAGTGCTAGAGCGGGAGGGACCTACGAGCAGTACTCC. It is translated as CSARAGGTYEQYS.

In its sample, this clonotype is large. This chain links TRBV29-1 with TRBJ1-1, with D perhaps TRBD1 (5 bases). Per germline, CDR1 SQVTM and CDR2 ANQGSEA. V dropped 7 bases and J dropped 5 bases, with 14 bases sitting between them. The CDR3 sequence is 12 residues long. The CDR3 sequence: CSARGESTEAFF. The CDR3 DNA reads as TGCAGCGCTCGGGGGGAAAGTACTGAAGCTTTCTTT.

By share of the sample, this clonotype is large (0.1 to 1%). The chain uses TRBV28 and TRBJ2-7; D gene uncertain. Between the trimmed V and J ends, which lost 2 bases and 5 bases, there was a span of 7 bases. From germline, CDR1 is MDHEN and CDR2 SYDVKM. The CDR3 has 12 amino acids. The CDR3 DNA reads TGTGCCAGCAGTTTAAAGGGTCACGAGCAGTACTTC. Translated, it gives CASSLKGHEQYF.

This clonotype is termed large. This chain connects TRBV20-1 to TRBJ2-7, with 10 bases matching TRBD2. The germline V gene has CDR1 DFQATT and CDR2 SNEGSKA (reference sequence). V shed 0 bases and J 5 bases; nucleotides not matched to a gene: 10. This CDR3 comprises 16 residues. The CDR3 DNA is TGCAGTGCTAGAGATCAGGGGACTAGCGATTACCACGAGCAGTACTTC. It yields the protein CSARDQGTSDYHEQYF.

By share, this clonotype ranks as medium-sized. The chain couples TRBV7-9 to TRBJ2-1; D call uncertain. Trimming stripped 1 base from V and 4 bases from J, with 14 bases between. The germline V gene has CDR1 SEHNR and CDR2 FQNEAQ (reference sequence). This CDR3 region has 16 residues. CDR3 sequence (DNA): TGTGCCAGCAGCTTAGGAGCCTTCATTAATTACAATGAGCAGTTCTTC. Residues: CASSLGAFINYNEQFF.

Judged by abundance, this clonotype is large. This sequence joins TRBV28 and TRBJ2-4, with D possibly matching TRBD1 (6 bases). This CDR3 is built from 15 residues. Germline V gives CDR1 MDHEN, CDR2 SYDVKM. Trimming took off 4 bases at V and 4 bases at J, with 14 bases between the two ends. CDR3 sequence reads: CASSYHNREKNIQYF. The DNA of the CDR3 is TGTGCCAGCAGTTACCACAACAGGGAGAAAAACATTCAGTACTTC.

By frequency in the sample, this clonotype is large. The chain links TRBV12-3 or TRBV12-4 to TRBJ2-1, with 10 bases lining up with TRBD2. The junction had 7 bases not matched to a gene; V was cut back by 5 bases and J by 6 bases. This CDR3 region has 15 residues. CDR3 nucleotide sequence: TGTGCCAGCAGTGCCCCGGGACTAGCGAGCAATGAGCAGTTCTTC. Its translation: CASSAPGLASNEQFF.

By sample share, this clonotype is large. The chain employs TRBV19 and TRBJ2-1, with 11 bases lining up with TRBD2. CDR3 length equals 15 residues. Germline V gene data show CDR1 as LNHDA and CDR2 as SQIVND (reference sequence). Germline trimming cut 7 bases from V and 3 bases from J; bases unmatched to any gene: 5. The CDR3 region has the DNA TGTGCCAGTAACCAACTAGCGGGGGACTACAATGAGCAGTTCTTC. It translates to CASNQLAGDYNEQFF.